A selection of T cell receptor beta chains follows, all from one sample in a study of regulatory T cells in long-lasting Graves disease. TCRdb re-called the multiplex PCR reads through MiXCR, storing one row per CDR3 protein. The table lists about 400,000 distinct CDR3 sequences, 20% to 25% of them singletons. The material was peripheral blood mononuclear cells (PBMCs), obtained when the disease was refractory, from a patient treated with antithyroid drugs. The receptors here all came from a female donor with Graves disease. The CDR3 runs from the conserved cysteine through the conserved F or W. The order of the fields is clone size, V gene, D gene, J gene, CDR3 DNA, CDR3 protein. D genes are given only for firm matches. Size values are once, few and many counts, or a class for expanded clones, and some rows have none.

few,TRBV7-2,NA,TRBJ2-7,TGTGCCAGCAGCTTGGCCATAGGGGATGAGCAGTACTTC,CASSLAIGDEQYF
NA,TRBV7-6,TRBD2,TRBJ2-6,TGTGCCGGCAGCCCCATAGCGGGAGGATCTTCTGGGGCCAGCGTCCTGACTTTC,CAGSPIAGGSSGASVLTF
few,TRBV5-4,TRBD2,TRBJ2-7,TGTGCCAGCATGCGGACTAGCGGGAGTGACGAGCAGTACTTC,CASMRTSGSDEQYF
NA,TRBV4-1,NA,TRBJ1-2,TGCGCCAGCAGCCCAATCCTTGGAGCTAACTATGGCTACACCTTC,CASSPILGANYGYTF
NA,TRBV4-2,TRBD1,TRBJ1-1,TGTGCCAGCAGCCAATTGCAGGGGGCAGACGGTGAAGCTTTCTTT,CASSQLQGADGEAFF
many,TRBV28,TRBD1,TRBJ1-6,TGTGCCAGCAGCTTAAGGACAGGGAATTCACCCCTCCACTTT,CASSLRTGNSPLHF
many,TRBV7-2,NA,TRBJ1-1,TGTGCCAGCAGCTTGGAGAGGAACACTGAAGCTTTCTTT,CASSLERNTEAFF
many,TRBV11-2,TRBD2,TRBJ2-7,TGTGCCAGCAGCGTGGGACTAGGCGGATACGAGCAGTACTTC,CASSVGLGGYEQYF
many,TRBV12-3/TRBV12-4,NA,TRBJ2-5,TGTGCCAGCAGGAGCCAAGAGACCCAGTACTTC,CASRSQETQYF
many,TRBV30,NA,TRBJ2-7,TGTGCCTGGAGTGTCGGGGGAATGTCCTACGAGCAGTACTTC,CAWSVGGMSYEQYF
many,TRBV11-2,TRBD2,TRBJ2-5,TGTGCCAGCAGCCGCATGTGGGGCCCGCGGGAGGAGACCCAGTACTTC,CASSRMWGPREETQYF
many,TRBV2,NA,TRBJ1-1,TGTGCCAGCATCCCCAGGGGTGTCACTGAAGCTTTCTTT,CASIPRGVTEAFF
NA,TRBV12-3/TRBV12-4,NA,TRBJ2-1,TGTGCCAGCAGCCCCCAGGGATGGGGAACCGCGCTCTTC,CASSPQGWGTALF
NA,TRBV3-1,NA,TRBJ1-6,TGTGCCAGCAGCCGCGGACAGACTATAGGTTCACCCCTCCACTTT,CASSRGQTIGSPLHF
many,TRBV7-2,TRBD1,TRBJ2-4,TGTGCCAGCAGGACAGGGGGGGGGGAATTGAACATTCAGTACTTC,CASRTGGGELNIQYF
NA,TRBV2,NA,TRBJ2-2,TGTGCCAGCAGTGAAGGCCTAGCTGAGACCGGGGAGCTGTTTTTT,CASSEGLAETGELFF
NA,TRBV15,NA,TRBJ2-7,TGTGCCACCAGCAGAGATACTTTGAGTCGGACACCTTCGGGGTACGAGCAGTACTTC,CATSRDTLSRTPSGYEQYF
NA,TRBV5-5,NA,TRBJ2-5,TGTGCCAGCAGCTGGATGGGGACGCGGGAGACCCAGTACTTC,CASSWMGTRETQYF
NA,TRBV6-1,NA,TRBJ1-5,TGTGCCAGCACTTTGGAAGTGAATCAGCCCCAGCATTTT,CASTLEVNQPQHF
NA,TRBV4-1,NA,TRBJ1-3,TGCGCCAGCAGCCATAATGAGATCTCTGGAAACACCATATATTTT,CASSHNEISGNTIYF
many,TRBV11-3,NA,TRBJ2-5,TGTGCCAGCCCCAGAGGACTGAAGACCCAGTACTTC,CASPRGLKTQYF
many,TRBV28,NA,TRBJ1-5,TGTGCCAACAGTTCATCGGCCGGGGATAGCAATCAGCCCCAGCATTTT,CANSSSAGDSNQPQHF
many,TRBV7-9,TRBD1,TRBJ2-5,TGTGCCAGCAGCCTAGGGACAGGGACTGAGACCCAGTACTTC,CASSLGTGTETQYF
NA,TRBV12-3/TRBV12-4,TRBD2,TRBJ2-7,TGTGCCAGCAGTTCCGGGACTAGCGGGAGGTACGTGCAGTACTTC,CASSSGTSGRYVQYF
once,TRBV19,NA,TRBJ1-1,TGTGCCAGTAGTATCCCACAACTTAGCCCTGAAGCTTTCTTT,CASSIPQLSPEAFF
few,TRBV30,NA,TRBJ2-2,TGTGCCTGGAGTGTACTTGCGAACACCGGGGAGCTGTTTTTT,CAWSVLANTGELFF
many,TRBV7-2,NA,TRBJ1-5,TGTGCCAGCAGCCGGACAGAAAATCAGCCCCAGCATTTT,CASSRTENQPQHF
many,TRBV30,TRBD1,TRBJ1-5,TGTGCCTGGAGTTGGTCGGACAGGGTTGGTCAGCCCCAGCATTTT,CAWSWSDRVGQPQHF
NA,TRBV28,NA,TRBJ2-7,TGTACCGCTGGGGGGGCAGCGGGCGAGCAGTACTTC,CTAGGAAGEQYF
NA,TRBV6-5,NA,TRBJ2-5,TGTGCCAGCAGTTTACGAAGACCCGGGATGTACCAAGAGACCCAGTACTTC,CASSLRRPGMYQETQYF
few,TRBV27,NA,TRBJ1-4,TGTGCCAGCAGTCTTGCCCTTAATGGGGAAAAACTGTTTTTT,CASSLALNGEKLFF